This T cell receptor (beta chain) came from a study of control samples from healthy donors and cancer patients (TCRdb year 2020). CDR1 and CDR2 were assigned from the germline V gene (reference sequence) as DFQATT and SNEGSKA. A distance of 15 bases separates the germline ends of V and J, which lose 3 bases and 3 bases respectively. CDR3 length: 14 amino acids, cysteine to phenylalanine. Only the CDR3 part of the read is kept: 42 bases, read in frame from the first base. The protocol used for the library was the immunoSEQ multiplex PCR assay. TCRdb took over this immuneACCESS table, retaining in-frame rearrangements with V and J assigned. Such tables are incomplete; in checked studies, under half of the missing clones stem from an unresolved V gene, and the remainder is unexplained. Across this sample there are over 100,000 clones, with about 90% seen only once. The ten largest clonotypes hold about 1.9% of the sample.

Remarks on this clone: Its target antigen remains unknown. Per-base qualities were not stored, and no clone one base away is much larger.

Rearrangement joined TRBV20-1 to TRBJ2-7; matching of 5 bases hints at TRBD2 as the D gene. This clonotype originated in a woman between 45 and 65 years old in good health. The sample consisted of blood. The CDR3 protein sequence reads: CSASLGDSGYEQYF. Read as DNA, the sequence is TGCAGTGCTAGTCTCGGGGATTCCGGCTACGAGCAGTACTTC.